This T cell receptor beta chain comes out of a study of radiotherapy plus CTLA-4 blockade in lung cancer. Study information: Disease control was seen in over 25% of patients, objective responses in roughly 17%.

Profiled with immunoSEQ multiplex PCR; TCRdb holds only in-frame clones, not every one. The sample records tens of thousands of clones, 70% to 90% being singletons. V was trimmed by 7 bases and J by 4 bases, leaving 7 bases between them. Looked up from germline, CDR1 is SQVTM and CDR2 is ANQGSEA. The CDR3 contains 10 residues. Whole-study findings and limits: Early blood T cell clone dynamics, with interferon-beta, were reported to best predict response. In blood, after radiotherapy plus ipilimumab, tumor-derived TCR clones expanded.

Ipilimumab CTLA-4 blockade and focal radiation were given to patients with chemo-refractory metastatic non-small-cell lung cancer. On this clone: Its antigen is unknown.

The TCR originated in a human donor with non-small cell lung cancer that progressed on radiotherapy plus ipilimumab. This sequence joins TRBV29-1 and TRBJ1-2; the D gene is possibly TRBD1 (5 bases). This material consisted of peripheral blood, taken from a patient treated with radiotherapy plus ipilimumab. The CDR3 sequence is CSADSYGYTF. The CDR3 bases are TGCAGCGCCGACAGCTATGGCTACACCTTC.